Listed here is a single TCR beta chain. Measured with immunoSEQ multiplex PCR; TCRdb has only the in-frame clones, and not every one. Of some 170,000 clones in the sample, 94% were seen once. V lost 2 bases and J lost 3; bases outside the gene matches: 10. The CDR3 is made up of 16 amino acids. Germline V gene data show CDR1 as LNHDA and CDR2 as SQIVND (reference sequence). The data are from a study of T cell responses to AZD1222 COVID-19 vaccine. Material: peripheral blood, obtained 28 days after the second AZD1222 dose. The source is an adult who received the AZD1222 COVID-19 vaccine. The chain carries TRBV19 and TRBJ2-7, with 7 bases identical to TRBD1. Here the CDR3 DNA reads TGTGCCAGTAGTATAACAGGGGCTTACCCCCTCTACGAGCAGTACTTC. This gives the protein CASSITGAYPLYEQYF.